This record covers a single T cell receptor beta chain. This sample stems from a study of blood T cell repertoires in COVID-19. Trimming at V came to 0 bases and at J to 5 bases, leaving 5 bases not matched to a gene. The V gene's germline CDR1 is PRHDT and CDR2 FYEKMQ (reference sequence). There are 16 residues in the CDR3. The data were produced by immunoSEQ multiplex PCR, yet TCRdb's version contains in-frame clones alone and is incomplete. The table records under 300,000 clones, approximately 83% of them present only once. This receptor was identified in a woman between 45 and 65 years old who had recovered from COVID-19. The specimen sequenced was peripheral blood. The rearrangement links TRBV13 to TRBJ2-5, with 11 bases fitting TRBD2. The CDR3 protein is CASSLGTSGASETQYF. The CDR3 nucleotides are TGTGCCAGCAGCTTAGGGACTAGCGGGGCCTCTGAGACCCAGTACTTC.